One and the same sample provided the 3 T cell receptor beta chains below, sequenced in a study of blood T cell repertoires in COVID-19. Method: immunoSEQ multiplex PCR; TCRdb's copy keeps in-frame clones and lacks some. The sample has about 300,000 clones, nearly 90% seen once. Sequencing was done on a sample of PBMCs or T cells enriched from blood (not recorded which). The receptors derive from a woman in her 30s who had recovered from COVID-19.

The V call is TRBV2, the J call TRBJ1-1, with unresolved D. The germline CDR1 and CDR2 sequences are SNHLY and FYNNEI. The V end was cut by 7 bases, the J end by 0 bases, with 24 bases between. The CDR3 covers 18 residues. CDR3 DNA sequence: TGTGCCAGCATATGGCGGTTCTCCCCTAACCAAATGAACACTGAAGCTTTCTTT. This sequence encodes CASIWRFSPNQMNTEAFF. The variable domain in full, with the rest retrieved from reference TRBV2 and TRBJ1-1, is EPEVTQTPSHQVTQMGQEVILRCVPISNHLYFYWYRQILGQKVEFLVSFYNNEISEKSEIFDDQFSVERPDGSNFTLKIRSTKLEDSAMYFCASIWRFSPNQMNTEAFFGQGTRLTVV.

The chain employs TRBV19 and TRBJ2-3; 9 bases match TRBD2. Germline CDR1 reads LNHDA; CDR2 reads SQIVND (reference sequence). The CDR3 totals 16 residues. Trimming at V came to 6 bases and at J to 0 bases, leaving 7 bases not matched to a gene. The CDR3 region has the DNA TGTGCCAGTAGCCGGGCGGGGGGGACGAGCACAGATACGCAGTATTTT. This encodes CASSRAGGTSTDTQYF.

This clone has only one observation. The chain is built from TRBV19 and TRBJ1-1, with TRBD1 matching over 9 bases. The CDR3 loop spans 13 amino acids. Looked up from germline, CDR1 is LNHDA and CDR2 is SQIVND (reference sequence). J was trimmed by 7 bases and V by 4 bases; bases with no gene match: 4. The CDR3 region is CASSTRTGVEAFF. The CDR3 DNA follows: TGTGCCAGTAGTACTCGGACAGGGGTTGAAGCTTTCTTT.